The 19 T cell receptor beta chains listed next were all sequenced from one sample in a study of graft-versus-host responses after intestinal transplantation. Repertoires were generated with immunoSEQ multiplex PCR, while TCRdb's copy carries only in-frame clones and drops some. The sample records 98,000 or so clones, more than 70% being singletons. Here the sequenced sample was PBMCs, taken 255 days after intestinal transplant. These receptors were obtained from a human patient who received an intestinal transplant, so some T cells may come from the graft donor.

V gene TRBV27 combines with J gene TRBJ2-3; D possibly corresponds to TRBD2 (6 bases). This CDR3 is built from 14 residues. Trimming shortened V by 2 bases and J by 2 bases, and 8 bases separated the two germline ends. CDR1 and CDR2 from the germline V gene are MNHEY and SMNVEV (reference sequence). The CDR3 sequence is CASSLLAPTDTQYF. The CDR3 bases are TGTGCCAGCAGTTTACTAGCGCCCACAGATACGCAGTATTTT.

The chain couples TRBV6-5 to TRBJ2-2, with 7 bases identical to TRBD2. The V and J ends lost 8 bases and 3 bases, in that order; junction bases with no gene match: 6. The germline V gene has CDR1 MNHEY and CDR2 SVGAGI. The CDR3 is 14 residues long. CDR3 protein: CASRRSGDTGELFF. CDR3 nucleotides: TGTGCCAGCCGGAGGAGCGGGGACACCGGGGAGCTGTTTTTT.

The chain uses TRBV4-2 and TRBJ2-3; D is perhaps TRBD1 (6 bases). From germline, CDR1 is LGHNA and CDR2 YNFKEQ. V was cut by 0 bases and J by 0 bases, with 22 bases left in between. This CDR3 is 20 amino acids long. The CDR3 spells CASSQDNGAGALPSTDTQYF. The CDR3 DNA follows: TGTGCCAGCAGCCAAGATAATGGGGCAGGGGCCTTGCCTAGCACAGATACGCAGTATTTT.

The chain joins TRBV28 to TRBJ2-7, with D tentatively TRBD1 (6 bases). Trimming took off 5 bases at V and 0 bases at J, with 17 bases between the two ends. The CDR3 extends over 16 amino acids. Germline loops: CDR1 MDHEN, CDR2 SYDVKM. This CDR3 is CASSPGAGVISYEQYF. DNA for the CDR3: TGTGCCAGCAGTCCCGGTGCAGGGGTCATCTCCTACGAGCAGTACTTC. The variable domain in full, with the rest retrieved from reference TRBV28 and TRBJ2-7, is DVKVTQSSRYLVKRTGEKVFLECVQDMDHENMFWYRQDPGLGLRLIYFSYDVKMKEKGDIPEGYSVSREKKERFSLILESASTNQTSMYLCASSPGAGVISYEQYFGPGTRLTVT.

The V gene is TRBV27, the J gene TRBJ1-1, with D possibly TRBD1 on 5 matching bases. V dropped 3 bases and J dropped 6 bases, with 14 bases sitting between them. There are 14 residues in the CDR3. Per germline, CDR1 MNHEY and CDR2 SMNVEV (reference sequence). The CDR3 nucleotides read TGTGCCAGCAGTTTTGGGGCAGGACTCGCTGAAGCTTTCTTT. This sequence encodes CASSFGAGLAEAFF.

The rearrangement uses TRBV13 and TRBJ1-6, with TRBD1 matching over 7 bases. The V gene end was trimmed by 5 bases and the J gene end by 13 bases; junction bases not matched to a gene: 5. CDR3 length: 12 amino acids. Germline loops: CDR1 PRHDT, CDR2 FYEKMQ (reference sequence). This CDR3 reads CASSPGGGPLHF. The DNA for the CDR3 is TGTGCCAGCAGCCCAGGAGGGGGCCCCCTCCACTTT.

This chain joins TRBV27 and TRBJ2-7; no firm D call. The CDR3 contains 14 residues. Trimming stripped 2 bases from V and 0 bases from J, with 8 bases between. Per germline, CDR1 MNHEY and CDR2 SMNVEV (reference sequence). The CDR3 region has the DNA TGTGCCAGCAGTTTAGGGCAGAACTCCTACGAGCAGTACTTC. Amino acid sequence: CASSLGQNSYEQYF.

The CDR3 coding sequence is TGTGCCAGCAGCCCCATGGGACTAGCGGGCCAAGAGACCCAGTACTTC. Its protein product is CASSPMGLAGQETQYF. V and J are TRBV11-2 and TRBJ2-5, with 12 bases identical to TRBD2. The J segment lost 1 base and the V segment lost 5 bases, leaving 5 bases of the junction unmatched. The CDR3 length is 16 residues. Germline V gene sequence: CDR1 SGHAT, CDR2 FQNNGV.

The J gene is TRBJ2-7, the V gene TRBV6-1, with unresolved D. Germline-derived CDR1 and CDR2 are MNHNS and SASEGT. The CDR3 contains 10 residues. With 3 bases removed from V and 3 bases from J, the gap between germline ends came to 0 bases. The CDR3 DNA follows: TGTGCCAGCAGTGACTACGAGCAGTACTTC. Amino acids: CASSDYEQYF.

The chain has TRBV28 and TRBJ2-3; 7 positions agree with TRBD2. Germline CDR1 reads MDHEN; CDR2 reads SYDVKM. The CDR3 is 17 amino acids. Unmatched junction bases numbered 14, after V lost 4 bases and J lost 4 bases. The CDR3 here is CASSYGSLRELPDTQYF. The CDR3, as DNA: TGTGCCAGCAGTTACGGGTCCCTGCGGGAGTTGCCAGATACGCAGTATTTT.

The genes are TRBV2 and TRBJ1-3; the D is unclear. The V and J ends lost 1 base and 8 bases respectively, with 12 bases between them. The CDR3 runs 14 residues. Germline CDR1 SNHLY, CDR2 FYNNEI. CDR3 bases: TGTGCCAGCAGTGAAGTGCCCATGGGTGACACCATATATTTT. Its translation: CASSEVPMGDTIYF.

The CDR3 spells CASSLEGGSTDTQYF. CDR3 in DNA: TGCGCCAGCAGCTTAGAGGGGGGGAGCACAGATACGCAGTATTTT. The chain carries TRBV5-1 and TRBJ2-3, with a tentative D call TRBD2 (7 bases). The CDR3 sequence is 15 residues long. V lost 2 bases and J lost 0, with 10 bases in between. CDR1 SGHRS and CDR2 YFSETQ come from the germline V gene.

The chain carries TRBV27 and TRBJ2-7, with D possibly TRBD2 on 6 matching bases. The V and J ends lost 2 bases and 2 bases respectively, with 16 bases between them. The CDR3 extends over 16 amino acids. The germline CDR1 and CDR2 sequences are MNHEY and SMNVEV (reference sequence). CDR3 region: CASSLTPPGGAYEQYF. The CDR3 bases are TGTGCCAGCAGTTTAACCCCTCCCGGAGGGGCCTACGAGCAGTACTTC.

There are a few counts of this clone. The chain has TRBV7-2 and TRBJ2-2, with D unresolved. Trimming shortened V by 5 bases and J by 7 bases, and 14 bases separated the two germline ends. This CDR3 has 14 amino acids. CDR1 and CDR2 from the germline V gene are SGHTA and FQGNSA. The CDR3: CASSPDSGDGELFF. As DNA, the CDR3 is TGTGCCAGCAGCCCCGATTCGGGCGACGGGGAGCTGTTTTTT.

Note on this clone: Other nucleotide sequences from this sample produce the same CDR3. The V and J genes are TRBV5-1 and TRBJ2-7; 7 positions match TRBD2. CDR3 length equals 12 residues. V lost 1 base to trimming and J lost 6 bases; unmatched junction nucleotides: 1. Germline V CDR1 and CDR2: SGHRS, YFSETQ. The CDR3 here is CASSLTGGEQYF. CDR3 coding DNA: TGCGCCAGCAGCTTGACGGGAGGCGAGCAGTACTTC.

The chain employs TRBV28 and TRBJ2-5, with 10 bases matching TRBD1. The length of the CDR3 is 18 residues. In germline, CDR1 is MDHEN, CDR2 SYDVKM. V dropped 6 bases and J dropped 2; count of bases not matched to a gene: 15. The CDR3 spells CASSQTDRGPKPQETQYF. CDR3 sequence (DNA): TGTGCCAGCAGCCAGACCGACAGGGGGCCCAAACCTCAAGAGACCCAGTACTTC. The full variable domain, completed using reference TRBV28 and TRBJ2-5, is DVKVTQSSRYLVKRTGEKVFLECVQDMDHENMFWYRQDPGLGLRLIYFSYDVKMKEKGDIPEGYSVSREKKERFSLILESASTNQTSMYLCASSQTDRGPKPQETQYFGPGTRLLVL.

This clone occurred a few times. This chain links TRBV1 with TRBJ2-5; the table's D gene call, TRBD2, was not cross checked with the DNA. TRBV1 is a listed pseudogene. CDR3 length: 13 amino acids. CDR3 amino acids: CTSSPPEKETQYF. In DNA, the CDR3 is TGCACCAGCAGCCCCCCTGAGAAAGAGACCCAGTACTTC.

The chain has TRBV7-5 and TRBJ1-2. TRBV7-5 counts as a pseudogene. CDR3 length: 11 residues. Here the CDR3 reads CARTGPYGYTF. The CDR3, as DNA: TGTGCCAGAACCGGGCCATATGGCTACACCTTC.

This clone was seen only once. The chain is built from TRBV2 and TRBJ1-6, with TRBD1 matching over 10 bases. CDR3 length: 16 amino acids. Germline loops: CDR1 SNHLY, CDR2 FYNNEI. J gave up 8 bases and V 5 bases, and 9 bases lay outside the gene matches. CDR3 protein: CASSTILTGGDSPLHF. The CDR3 nucleotides read TGTGCCAGCAGTACCATCTTGACAGGGGGCGATTCACCCCTCCACTTT.